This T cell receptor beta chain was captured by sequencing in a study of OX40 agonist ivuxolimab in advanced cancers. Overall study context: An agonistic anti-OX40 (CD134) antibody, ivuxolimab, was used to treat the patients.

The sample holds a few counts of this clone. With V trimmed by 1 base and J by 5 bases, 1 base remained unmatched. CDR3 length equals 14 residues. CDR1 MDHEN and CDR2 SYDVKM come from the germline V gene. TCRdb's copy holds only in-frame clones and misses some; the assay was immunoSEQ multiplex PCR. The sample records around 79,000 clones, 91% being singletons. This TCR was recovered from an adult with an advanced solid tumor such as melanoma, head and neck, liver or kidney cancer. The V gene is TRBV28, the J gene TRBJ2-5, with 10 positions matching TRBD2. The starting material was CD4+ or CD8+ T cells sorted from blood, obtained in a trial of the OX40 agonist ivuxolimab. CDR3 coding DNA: TGTGCCAGCAGTTTATCTAGCGGGAGTGAGACCCAGTACTTC. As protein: CASSLSSGSETQYF.